A single sample gave rise to the 25 T cell receptor beta chains below, sequenced in a study of T cells in localized non-small cell lung cancer. Profiled with immunoSEQ multiplex PCR; TCRdb holds only in-frame clones, not every one. The table includes 25,000 to 30,000 clones, about nine tenths detected once. Sequenced material: peripheral blood, taken before any cancer treatment. The receptors were gathered from a male donor older than 55 with stage I lung adenocarcinoma.

The rearrangement uses TRBV30 and TRBJ1-3; D remains unclear. Trimming took 0 bases from V and 4 from J, leaving 13 bases between them. Germline lookup yields CDR1 GTSNPN and CDR2 SVGIG (reference sequence). This CDR3 has 15 residues. The CDR3 DNA is TGTGCCTGGAGTGTACTTTATGGAGGAGGAAACACCATATATTTT. It specifies CAWSVLYGGGNTIYF. The full variable domain, in which reference TRBV30 and TRBJ1-3 provide the parts outside the CDR3, is SQTIHQWPATLVQPVGSPLSLECTVEGTSNPNLYWYRQAAGRGLQLLFYSVGIGQISSEVPQNLSASRPQDRQFILSSKKLLLSDSGFYLCAWSVLYGGGNTIYFGEGSWLTVV.

The chain joins TRBV9 to TRBJ2-7; 10 nucleotides agree with TRBD1. CDR1 is SGDLS, CDR2 YYNGEE, per germline. The CDR3 totals 15 residues. The junction had 12 bases not matched to a gene; V was cut back by 6 bases and J by 6 bases. The CDR3 nucleotides are TGTGCCAGCACCCCTGCCGGGACAGGGGATAGCGAGCAGTACTTC. It is translated as CASTPAGTGDSEQYF. Full variable domain (missing parts from reference TRBV9 and TRBJ2-7): DSGVTQTPKHLITATGQRVTLRCSPRSGDLSVYWYQQSLDQGLQFLIQYYNGEERAKGNILERFSAQQFPDLHSELNLSSLELGDSALYFCASTPAGTGDSEQYFGPGTRLTVT.

The chain combines TRBV18 with TRBJ2-7; D may match TRBD1 or TRBD2 (5 bases each). The V and J ends lost 6 bases and 1 base respectively, with 16 bases between them. Germline values: CDR1 KGHSH, CDR2 LQKENI. The CDR3 is 15 amino acids. The CDR3 coding sequence is TGTGCCAGCTCCCCTAGCAGGGAACCTTCCTACGAGCAGTACTTC. Translated: CASSPSREPSYEQYF.

The J gene is TRBJ2-1, the V gene TRBV18; D not resolved. Per the germline V gene, CDR1 is KGHSH and CDR2 is LQKENI. This CDR3 is 14 amino acids long. Trimming cost V 3 bases and J 5 bases, with 11 bases left between them. As DNA, the CDR3 is TGTGCCAGCTCACCCTCGGGCATAAACAATGAGCAGTTCTTC. Amino acids: CASSPSGINNEQFF.

The count of this clone is one. DNA of the CDR3: TGCAGCGTTGAACAGGGGACAGGGGGGAACGAGCAGTACTTC. This codes for CSVEQGTGGNEQYF. The chain carries TRBV29-1 and TRBJ2-7; 11 bases map to TRBD1. This CDR3 is built from 14 residues. The J segment lost 5 bases and the V segment lost 2 bases, leaving 5 bases of the junction unmatched. Germline V gene lookup returns CDR1 SQVTM and CDR2 ANQGSEA.

The V gene is TRBV7-2, the J gene TRBJ1-5; 8 nucleotides line up with TRBD1. Trimming removed 6 bases from V and 6 bases from J; junction bases left unmatched: 10. Germline V lookup: CDR1 SGHTA, CDR2 FQGNSA. The CDR3 loop spans 15 amino acids. Here the CDR3 reads CASSIHQQGGQPQHF. In nucleotides, the CDR3 is TGTGCCAGCAGTATCCACCAACAGGGGGGTCAGCCCCAGCATTTT.

The chain links TRBV6-5 to TRBJ1-4; tentatively, D is TRBD1 (5 bases). Germline CDR1 and CDR2: MNHEY and SVGAGI. CDR3 length: 15 amino acids. Trimming left V 0 bases short and J 8 bases short, with 13 bases between. The chain's CDR3 is CASSYSGGRYEKLFF. As DNA, the CDR3 is TGTGCCAGCAGTTACTCCGGGGGGAGGTACGAAAAACTGTTTTTT.

The chain recombines TRBV4-3 with TRBJ2-7; 12 bases line up with TRBD2. V was clipped by 0 bases and J by 0 bases; unmatched bases: 6. CDR1 and CDR2 (germline): LGHNA, YSLEER. The CDR3 runs to 18 residues. CDR3 sequence: CASSQESLAGGPSYEQYF. CDR3 bases: TGCGCCAGCAGCCAAGAGAGTCTAGCGGGGGGGCCCTCCTACGAGCAGTACTTC.

V usage is TRBV10-3 and J usage is TRBJ2-5; a weak D match, TRBD1 (5 bases). Trimming cost V 4 bases and J 2 bases, with 20 bases left between them. The V gene's germline CDR1 is ENHRY and CDR2 SYGVKD. The length of the CDR3 is 17 residues. The CDR3 sequence: CAISGGRERVEQETQYF. CDR3 coding DNA: TGTGCCATCAGTGGGGGCCGAGAACGGGTTGAACAAGAGACCCAGTACTTC.

The gene calls are TRBV11-2 and TRBJ1-1; possible D gene TRBD1, 5 bases. This CDR3 contains 16 residues. The V end lost 6 bases, the J end lost 5 bases, and 22 bases lay between the germline ends. The germline CDR1 and CDR2 sequences are SGHAT and FQNNGV. The CDR3 DNA reads TGTGCCAGCAGTTCTGGGACGTTGGGAACGGGGACTGAAGCTTTCTTT. It is translated as CASSSGTLGTGTEAFF.

The chain couples TRBV30 to TRBJ1-5; no clear D gene. The CDR3 loop spans 13 amino acids. The V end lost 0 bases, the J end lost 4 bases, and 7 bases lay between the germline ends. The germline V gene encodes CDR1 GTSNPN and CDR2 SVGIG (reference sequence). Here the CDR3 reads CAWSVDGNQPQHF. CDR3 sequence (DNA): TGTGCCTGGAGTGTAGACGGGAATCAGCCCCAGCATTTT. Filled out from reference TRBV30 and TRBJ1-5, the complete variable domain reads SQTIHQWPATLVQPVGSPLSLECTVEGTSNPNLYWYRQAAGRGLQLLFYSVGIGQISSEVPQNLSASRPQDRQFILSSKKLLLSDSGFYLCAWSVDGNQPQHFGDGTRLSIL.

The chain has TRBV27 and TRBJ2-2; 15 bases match TRBD2. Looked up from germline, CDR1 is MNHEY and CDR2 is SMNVEV (reference sequence). V trimming: 6 bases; J trimming: 3 bases; junction bases outside the gene matches: 5. This CDR3 is 17 amino acids long. The CDR3 bases are TGTGCCAGCAGAGGACTAGCGGGGGGGCCAGACACCGGGGAGCTGTTTTTT. Translating gives CASRGLAGGPDTGELFF.

This chain joins TRBV29-1 and TRBJ1-2, with D perhaps TRBD1 (5 bases). CDR1 SQVTM and CDR2 ANQGSEA come from the germline V gene. V lost 8 bases and J lost 0, with 13 bases in between. This CDR3 spans 13 amino acids. This CDR3 reads CSSSTETNYGYTF. The CDR3 bases are TGCAGCTCTTCGACAGAAACTAACTATGGCTACACCTTC.

The rearrangement joins TRBV6-1 to TRBJ2-5; 11 bases agree with TRBD2. CDR3 size: 15 residues. Germline CDR1 MNHNS, CDR2 SASEGT. Trimming took 5 bases from V and 5 from J; bases not matched to a gene: 7. The CDR3 is CASSPTSGGGETQYF. DNA of the CDR3: TGTGCCAGCAGTCCCACTAGCGGGGGTGGTGAGACCCAGTACTTC.

V gene TRBV6-6 combines with J gene TRBJ2-7; maybe TRBD1 (5 bases). Trimming removed 7 bases at V and 2 bases at J, with 15 bases between. This CDR3 is built from 14 residues. The germline CDR1 and CDR2 sequences are MNHNY and SVGAGI (reference sequence). The CDR3 region has the DNA TGTGCCAGCAAAGGACAATTCACGACCTACGAGCAGTACTTC. Translating gives CASKGQFTTYEQYF.

J is TRBJ2-4 and V is TRBV18, with 10 bases lining up with TRBD2. The CDR3 runs 15 residues. In germline, CDR1 is KGHSH, CDR2 LQKENI. V lost 2 bases and J lost 7; bases outside the gene matches: 5. The DNA of the CDR3 is TGTGCCAGCTCACCAACGGGACTAGCGACGAACATTCAGTACTTC. Translating gives CASSPTGLATNIQYF.

J is TRBJ1-2 and V is TRBV6-1; the match to TRBD1 covers 7 bases. Germline lookup yields CDR1 MNHNS and CDR2 SASEGT. The CDR3 runs 14 residues. After removal of 3 bases from V and 3 bases from J, the junction contained 4 bases not matched to a gene. Here the CDR3 reads CASSEYGTDYGYTF. In DNA, the CDR3 is TGTGCCAGCAGTGAGTACGGGACAGACTATGGCTACACCTTC.

The chain has TRBV7-2 and TRBJ2-3; TRBD2 agrees at 9 bases. The V and J ends lost 1 base and 7 bases, in that order; junction bases with no gene match: 9. CDR1 and CDR2 from the germline V gene are SGHTA and FQGNSA. This CDR3 is 16 amino acids long. CDR3 bases: TGTGCCAGCAGCTTAGGAAGTTCTAGCGGGGAAAATACGCAGTATTTT. This sequence encodes CASSLGSSSGENTQYF.

The genes are TRBV18 and TRBJ2-7; maybe TRBD1 (6 bases). Germline V lookup: CDR1 KGHSH, CDR2 LQKENI. Deletions cut 3 bases from V and 5 bases from J, with 14 bases between. This CDR3 region has 14 residues. CDR3 protein: CASSPERGTNEQYF. CDR3 in DNA: TGTGCCAGCTCACCGGAAAGGGGGACGAACGAGCAGTACTTC. The full variable domain, its missing parts supplied by reference TRBV18 and TRBJ2-7, is NAGVMQNPRHLVRRRGQEARLRCSPMKGHSHVYWYRQLPEEGLKFMVYLQKENIIDESGMPKERFSAEFPKEGPSILRIQQVVRGDSAAYFCASSPERGTNEQYFGPGTRLTVT.

This clone has a single count. The chain recombines TRBV29-1 with TRBJ2-3; D remains unclear. The CDR3 loop spans 14 amino acids. Trimming cost V 4 bases and J 0 bases, with 11 bases left between them. Germline CDR1 reads SQVTM; CDR2 reads ANQGSEA. The CDR3 protein is CSVASGSSTDTQYF. The CDR3 DNA reads as TGCAGCGTTGCTTCCGGATCTAGCACAGATACGCAGTATTTT.

The J gene is TRBJ1-2, the V gene TRBV5-4, with 7 bases that match TRBD1. The V gene's germline CDR1 is SGHNT and CDR2 YYREEE (reference sequence). This CDR3 contains 13 residues. The V segment lost 0 bases and the J segment 6 bases; nucleotides outside the gene matches: 2. CDR3 sequence reads: CASSLGQGDGYTF. The CDR3 DNA reads as TGTGCCAGCAGCTTGGGACAGGGAGATGGCTACACCTTC.

This sequence joins TRBV27 and TRBJ1-1; tentatively, D is TRBD1 (5 bases). V gave up 3 bases and J gave up 1 base, with 6 bases separating them. The CDR3 is 13 amino acids. CDR1 is MNHEY, CDR2 SMNVEV, per germline (reference sequence). CDR3 DNA sequence: TGTGCCAGCAGTTTTCAGGGGAACACTGAAGCTTTCTTT. It encodes CASSFQGNTEAFF.

The chain couples TRBV19 to TRBJ2-3; 7 nucleotides line up with TRBD1. There are 13 residues in the CDR3. Per germline, CDR1 LNHDA and CDR2 SQIVND (reference sequence). The V and J ends lost 5 bases and 5 bases, in that order; junction bases with no gene match: 4. The CDR3 sequence: CASSSRTGDTQYF. The CDR3 bases are TGTGCCAGTAGTTCCCGGACAGGAGATACGCAGTATTTT. Variable domain in full (rest from reference TRBV19 and TRBJ2-3): DGGITQSPKYLFRKEGQNVTLSCEQNLNHDAMYWYRQDPGQGLRLIYYSQIVNDFQKGDIAEGYSVSREKKESFPLTVTSAQKNPTAFYLCASSSRTGDTQYFGPGTRLTVL.

This clone was observed once. This sequence joins TRBV7-2 and TRBJ2-6; perhaps TRBD1 as D (5 bases). Germline lookup yields CDR1 SGHTA and CDR2 FQGNSA. The CDR3 runs to 15 residues. V was clipped by 0 bases and J by 2 bases, with 5 bases between them. CDR3 sequence: CASSLAGAGANVLTF. CDR3 nucleotide sequence: TGTGCCAGCAGCTTAGCAGGGGCTGGGGCCAACGTCCTGACTTTC.

CDR3 amino acids: CASSSLAGLAGDTQYF. The DNA for the CDR3 is TGTGCCAGCAGCTCACTGGCCGGACTAGCGGGCGATACGCAGTATTTT. This chain joins TRBV7-2 and TRBJ2-3, with 11 bases that match TRBD2. Germline CDR1 SGHTA, CDR2 FQGNSA. This CDR3 contains 16 residues. Trimming removed 4 bases from V and 6 bases from J; junction bases left unmatched: 9.